A selection of T cell receptor delta chains follows, all from one sample in a study of gamma delta lymphoproliferative disorders and STAT genes. TCRdb re-called clones from the multiplex PCR reads via CATT. In the table there are roughly 3,100 delta-chain clones, more than 0.85% of which are singletons. The sample comprised blood. Receptor source: a human donor in good health. Both conserved end residues are part of each CDR3. Each record gives: D gene, clone size, CDR3 length, J gene, V gene, CDR3 protein, CDR3 DNA. D genes are given only for firm matches. Clone size appears in some rows only: once, few, many, or a class for an expanded clone.

D gene: TRDD3
clone size: few
CDR3 length: 16
J gene: TRDJ1
V gene: TRDV2
CDR3 protein: CACDVVGDTRTDKLIF
CDR3 DNA: TGTGCCTGTGACGTGGTGGGGGATACTCGAACCGATAAACTCATCTTT

D gene: TRDD3
clone size: few
CDR3 length: 18
J gene: TRDJ1
V gene: TRDV2
CDR3 protein: CAWEVLGDICNFPDKLIF
CDR3 DNA: TGTGCCTGGGAAGTACTGGGGGATATCTGCAACTTTCCCGATAAACTCATCTTT

D gene: TRDD3
clone size: few
CDR3 length: 18
J gene: TRDJ1
V gene: TRDV2
CDR3 protein: CACDTVGDTLGGTDKLIF
CDR3 DNA: TGTGCCTGTGACACCGTGGGGGATACGCTTGGGGGGACCGATAAACTCATCTTT

D gene: TRDD3
clone size: large
CDR3 length: 16
J gene: TRDJ1
V gene: TRDV2
CDR3 protein: CACDRLGDRNTDKLIF
CDR3 DNA: TGTGCCTGTGACAGACTGGGGGATAGAAACACCGATAAACTCATCTTT

D gene: TRDD3
clone size: medium-sized
CDR3 length: 18
J gene: TRDJ1
V gene: TRDV3
CDR3 protein: CAFSPTSLGETYTDKLIF
CDR3 DNA: TGTGCCTTTTCCCCTACGAGTCTGGGGGAGACGTACACCGATAAACTCATCTTT

D gene: TRDD3
clone size: large
CDR3 length: 14
J gene: TRDJ1
V gene: TRDV2
CDR3 protein: CACDSILGAEKLIF
CDR3 DNA: TGTGCCTGTGACTCCATACTGGGGGCCGAAAAACTCATCTTT

D gene: TRDD3
clone size: medium-sized
CDR3 length: 17
J gene: TRDJ1
V gene: TRDV1
CDR3 protein: CALECGGYAGYTDKLIF
CDR3 DNA: TGTGCTCTTGAATGTGGGGGATACGCCGGTTACACCGATAAACTCATCTTT

D gene: TRDD2
clone size: medium-sized
CDR3 length: 16
J gene: TRDJ1
V gene: TRDV3
CDR3 protein: CAFVFPTTQTPDKLIF
CDR3 DNA: TGTGCCTTCGTATTTCCTACTACTCAAACACCTGATAAACTCATCTTT

D gene: TRDD3
clone size: large
CDR3 length: 18
J gene: TRDJ1
V gene: TRDV2
CDR3 protein: CACDTVGLGDTRTDKLIF
CDR3 DNA: TGTGCCTGTGACACCGTTGGGCTGGGGGATACTCGAACCGATAAACTCATCTTT

D gene: -
clone size: -
CDR3 length: 19
J gene: TRDJ1
V gene: TRDV3
CDR3 protein: CASSYFALLGGSYTDKLIF
CDR3 DNA: TGTGCCTCTAGCTACTTCGCTCTACTCGGGGGGTCGTACACCGATAAACTCATCTTT

D gene: -
clone size: medium-sized
CDR3 length: 25
J gene: TRDJ1
V gene: TRDV1
CDR3 protein: CALGVPWPSTISGELKGRNTDKLIF
CDR3 DNA: TGTGCTCTTGGGGTCCCTTGGCCTTCGACTATATCTGGGGAGTTAAAAGGCCGTAATACCGATAAACTCATCTTT

D gene: TRDD3
clone size: -
CDR3 length: 14
J gene: TRDJ1
V gene: TRDV1
CDR3 protein: CALGDLGDTDSVIF
CDR3 DNA: TGTGCTCTTGGGGACCTGGGGGATACGGACTCTGTCATCTTT

D gene: TRDD3
clone size: few
CDR3 length: 18
J gene: TRDJ3
V gene: TRDV2
CDR3 protein: CACDTVGDKSWDTRQMFF
CDR3 DNA: TGTGCCTGTGACACTGTGGGGGATAAATCCTGGGACACCCGACAGATGTTTTTC

D gene: TRDD3
clone size: few
CDR3 length: 19
J gene: TRDJ1
V gene: TRDV2
CDR3 protein: CACDRLGDTVVEGTDKLIF
CDR3 DNA: TGTGCCTGTGACCGACTGGGGGATACTGTCGTTGAGGGCACCGATAAACTCATCTTT

D gene: TRDD3
clone size: -
CDR3 length: 15
J gene: TRDJ1
V gene: TRDV2
CDR3 protein: CACDPLGDNTDKLIF
CDR3 DNA: TGTGCCTGTGACCCCCTGGGGGATAACACCGATAAACTCATCTTT

D gene: -
clone size: few
CDR3 length: 20
J gene: TRDJ3
V gene: TRDV2
CDR3 protein: CACDTVGGHSSSWDTRQMFF
CDR3 DNA: TGTGCCTGTGACACGGTTGGGGGGCACTCCAGCTCCTGGGACACCCGACAGATGTTTTTC

D gene: TRDD3
clone size: -
CDR3 length: 16
J gene: TRDJ1
V gene: TRDV2
CDR3 protein: CACDTLRLGDFHKLIF
CDR3 DNA: TGTGCCTGTGACACACTTCGCCTGGGGGACTTTCATAAACTCATCTTT

D gene: TRDD3
clone size: -
CDR3 length: 18
J gene: TRDJ3
V gene: TRDV2
CDR3 protein: CACDSWGDTGWDTRQMFF
CDR3 DNA: TGTGCCTGTGACTCCTGGGGGGATACGGGCTGGGACACCCGACAGATGTTTTTC

D gene: -
clone size: medium-sized
CDR3 length: 21
J gene: TRDJ1
V gene: TRDV1
CDR3 protein: CALGVRAFLFTGAPKTDKLIF
CDR3 DNA: TGTGCTCTTGGGGTCCGGGCCTTCCTATTTACTGGGGCGCCCAAGACCGATAAACTCATCTTT

D gene: TRDD3
clone size: -
CDR3 length: 20
J gene: TRDJ1
V gene: TRDV1
CDR3 protein: CALGGAPTYDVLGDTDSVIF
CDR3 DNA: TGTGCTCTTGGGGGGGCACCTACCTACGACGTACTGGGGGATACGGACTCTGTCATCTTT

D gene: TRDD3
clone size: -
CDR3 length: 17
J gene: TRDJ1
V gene: TRDV2
CDR3 protein: CACDGMGGYDRTDKLIF
CDR3 DNA: TGTGCCTGTGACGGCATGGGGGGATACGATCGTACCGATAAACTCATCTTT

D gene: TRDD3
clone size: few
CDR3 length: 15
J gene: TRDJ1
V gene: TRDV2
CDR3 protein: CACDPLLGDTGKLIF
CDR3 DNA: TGTGCCTGTGACCCCTTACTGGGGGATACTGGTAAACTCATCTTT

D gene: TRDD3
clone size: -
CDR3 length: 16
J gene: TRDJ1
V gene: TRDV2
CDR3 protein: CACEPVGILPTDKLIF
CDR3 DNA: TGTGCCTGTGAGCCCGTGGGGATACTCCCTACCGATAAACTCATCTTT

D gene: -
clone size: medium-sized
CDR3 length: 22
J gene: TRDJ3
V gene: TRDV3
CDR3 protein: CAFSYVLRPLKPGGWDTRQMFF
CDR3 DNA: TGTGCCTTTAGCTACGTCCTACGTCCCCTGAAACCCGGGGGCTGGGACACCCGACAGATGTTTTTC

D gene: -
clone size: -
CDR3 length: 16
J gene: TRDJ1
V gene: TRDV2
CDR3 protein: CACDTLEGSHTDKLIF
CDR3 DNA: TGTGCCTGTGACACGCTGGAGGGGTCCCACACCGATAAACTCATCTTT

D gene: TRDD3
clone size: medium-sized
CDR3 length: 22
J gene: TRDJ1
V gene: TRDV1
CDR3 protein: CALGEPTAFRLTGGCRVDKLIF
CDR3 DNA: TGTGCTCTTGGGGAACCCACGGCCTTCCGCCTTACTGGGGGATGCCGGGTCGATAAACTCATCTTT

D gene: TRDD3
clone size: few
CDR3 length: 17
J gene: TRDJ1
V gene: TRDV2
CDR3 protein: CACDSLLGDTSTDKLIF
CDR3 DNA: TGTGCCTGTGACTCCCTACTGGGGGATACGAGCACCGATAAACTCATCTTT

D gene: TRDD3
clone size: large
CDR3 length: 18
J gene: TRDJ1
V gene: TRDV2
CDR3 protein: CACEGLGDVRGYTDKLIF
CDR3 DNA: TGTGCCTGTGAAGGGCTGGGGGATGTTCGGGGGTACACCGATAAACTCATCTTT

D gene: -
clone size: large
CDR3 length: 17
J gene: TRDJ1
V gene: TRDV2
CDR3 protein: CACDTRRGTPYTDKLIF
CDR3 DNA: TGTGCCTGTGACACCCGGAGGGGGACCCCTTACACCGATAAACTCATCTTT

D gene: -
clone size: large
CDR3 length: 20
J gene: TRDJ3
V gene: TRDV2
CDR3 protein: CACDTAGARGPSWDTRQMFF
CDR3 DNA: TGTGCCTGTGACACCGCGGGGGCGAGGGGGCCCTCCTGGGACACCCGACAGATGTTTTTC

D gene: -
clone size: few
CDR3 length: 14
J gene: TRDJ1
V gene: TRDV2
CDR3 protein: CACDTLTGTDKLIF
CDR3 DNA: TGTGCCTGTGACACCCTCACCGGGACCGATAAACTCATCTTT

D gene: TRDD3
clone size: few
CDR3 length: 29
J gene: TRDJ1
V gene: TRDV1
CDR3 protein: CALGELKSPALSVLGDTHYPSQYTDKLIF
CDR3 DNA: TGTGCTCTTGGGGAACTTAAGTCGCCCGCGCTCTCCGTACTGGGGGATACTCATTACCCCTCCCAGTACACCGATAAACTCATCTTT

D gene: TRDD3
clone size: few
CDR3 length: 17
J gene: TRDJ1
V gene: TRDV2
CDR3 protein: CAWEVLGDTATRSQLIF
CDR3 DNA: TGTGCCTGGGAAGTACTGGGGGATACTGCAACCAGATCACAACTCATCTTT

D gene: TRDD3
clone size: few
CDR3 length: 22
J gene: TRDJ3
V gene: TRDV2
CDR3 protein: CACDSHFHSLGDGSWDTRQMFF
CDR3 DNA: TGTGCCTGTGACTCTCACTTCCACTCACTGGGGGATGGCTCCTGGGACACCCGACAGATGTTTTTC

D gene: TRDD3
clone size: large
CDR3 length: 20
J gene: TRDJ1
V gene: TRDV2
CDR3 protein: CACDLEPSLGDTGDTDKLIF
CDR3 DNA: TGTGCCTGTGACCTAGAACCCTCACTGGGGGATACGGGGGACACCGATAAACTCATCTTT

D gene: TRDD3
clone size: -
CDR3 length: 16
J gene: TRDJ1
V gene: TRDV2
CDR3 protein: CACDTSTGGYSDKLIF
CDR3 DNA: TGTGCCTGTGACACCAGTACTGGGGGATACTCCGATAAACTCATCTTT

D gene: TRDD3
clone size: -
CDR3 length: 21
J gene: TRDJ1
V gene: TRDV2
CDR3 protein: CACDTLGLRLGDTERTDKLIF
CDR3 DNA: TGTGCCTGTGACACCTTGGGTCTTAGACTGGGGGATACGGAAAGAACCGATAAACTCATCTTT

D gene: -
clone size: medium-sized
CDR3 length: 21
J gene: TRDJ3
V gene: TRDV2
CDR3 protein: CACDGPIFTGGYSWDTRQMFF
CDR3 DNA: TGTGCCTGTGACGGACCTATTTTTACTGGAGGATACTCCTGGGACACCCGACAGATGTTTTTC

D gene: TRDD3
clone size: medium-sized
CDR3 length: 17
J gene: TRDJ1
V gene: TRDV1
CDR3 protein: CALGELGRTGVKDQLIF
CDR3 DNA: TGTGCTCTTGGGGAACTAGGCCGGACTGGGGTCAAAGATCAACTCATCTTT

D gene: TRDD3
clone size: few
CDR3 length: 17
J gene: TRDJ1
V gene: TRDV2
CDR3 protein: CACDTNTGGRGTDKLIF
CDR3 DNA: TGTGCCTGTGACACGAATACTGGGGGACGTGGGACCGATAAACTCATCTTT

D gene: -
clone size: -
CDR3 length: 17
J gene: TRDJ1
V gene: TRDV2
CDR3 protein: CACDPVGLGVYTDKLIF
CDR3 DNA: TGTGCCTGTGACCCCGTCGGGTTGGGGGTCTACACCGATAAACTCATCTTT

D gene: TRDD3
clone size: few
CDR3 length: 21
J gene: TRDJ3
V gene: TRDV2
CDR3 protein: CACDTVGLGDTTAWDTRQMFF
CDR3 DNA: TGTGCCTGTGACACCGTTGGGCTGGGGGATACTACGGCCTGGGACACCCGACAGATGTTTTTC

D gene: TRDD3
clone size: medium-sized
CDR3 length: 25
J gene: TRDJ1
V gene: TRDV1
CDR3 protein: CALGSPRVGVLRPLYWGISADKLIF
CDR3 DNA: TGTGCTCTTGGGTCTCCCCGGGTGGGCGTCCTACGTCCCCTCTACTGGGGGATTTCGGCCGATAAACTCATCTTT

D gene: -
clone size: large
CDR3 length: 20
J gene: TRDJ1
V gene: TRDV2
CDR3 protein: CACEALPLIRRGTYTDKLIF
CDR3 DNA: TGTGCCTGTGAAGCCCTCCCCTTGATACGTAGGGGGACCTACACCGATAAACTCATCTTT

D gene: TRDD2
clone size: large
CDR3 length: 16
J gene: TRDJ1
V gene: TRAV38-2/DV8
CDR3 protein: CAYQTLPRGLTDKLIF
CDR3 DNA: TGTGCTTATCAAACCCTTCCTAGGGGACTAACCGATAAACTCATCTTT

D gene: -
clone size: medium-sized
CDR3 length: 16
J gene: TRDJ1
V gene: TRDV3
CDR3 protein: CAFPQPSPNDTDKLIF
CDR3 DNA: TGTGCCTTCCCCCAGCCGTCCCCCAATGACACCGATAAACTCATCTTT

D gene: TRDD3
clone size: -
CDR3 length: 19
J gene: TRDJ1
V gene: TRDV2
CDR3 protein: CACDTPRQVGDTRTDKLIF
CDR3 DNA: TGTGCCTGTGACACGCCACGTCAGGTGGGGGATACTCGAACCGATAAACTCATCTTT

D gene: TRDD3
clone size: -
CDR3 length: 17
J gene: TRDJ1
V gene: TRDV2
CDR3 protein: CACDTWGDTATKSQLIF
CDR3 DNA: TGTGCCTGTGACACGTGGGGGGATACTGCAACCAAATCACAACTCATCTTT

D gene: -
clone size: medium-sized
CDR3 length: 21
J gene: TRDJ1
V gene: TRAV29/DV5
CDR3 protein: CSVLLCSKGLPRGSYTDKLIF
CDR3 DNA: -

D gene: TRDD3
clone size: large
CDR3 length: 18
J gene: TRDJ1
V gene: TRDV2
CDR3 protein: CACDTVSLGGPYTDKLIF
CDR3 DNA: TGTGCCTGTGACACCGTATCACTGGGGGGACCCTACACCGATAAACTCATCTTT

D gene: TRDD3
clone size: few
CDR3 length: 19
J gene: TRDJ1
V gene: TRDV2
CDR3 protein: CACDTGGWGIEGDTDKLIF
CDR3 DNA: TGTGCCTGTGACACCGGGGGATGGGGGATAGAAGGGGACACCGATAAACTCATCTTT

D gene: TRDD3
clone size: few
CDR3 length: 15
J gene: TRDJ1
V gene: TRDV2
CDR3 protein: CACDTIAGDTGKLIF
CDR3 DNA: TGTGCCTGTGACACAATAGCCGGGGATACTGGTAAACTCATCTTT

D gene: TRDD3
clone size: -
CDR3 length: 15
J gene: TRDJ1
V gene: TRDV2
CDR3 protein: CACERPGDTTDKLIF
CDR3 DNA: TGTGCCTGTGAGCGACCGGGGGATACGACCGATAAACTCATCTTT